This T cell receptor beta chain was captured by sequencing in a study of cytomegalovirus exposure and HLA in healthy donors. Study results and caveats: Researchers reported in a later analysis that common viral pathogens appeared linked to several top clusters. While the bulk of TCR sequences proved rare, some public TCRs turned up in many donors. The later analysis indicated that the majority of CMV-associated TCR beta chains appeared HLA-restricted. Per a later analysis, approximately 16,000 TCR beta sequences showed association with HLA alleles at 0.05 false discovery rate.

Researchers ran the PCR with 60 Vbeta and 13 Jbeta primers. Data came from immunoSEQ multiplex PCR; TCRdb stores just in-frame clones and leaves some out. The sample records 80,000 to 95,000 clones, 60% to 80% being singletons. By frequency in the sample, this clone is medium-sized (0.01 to 0.1%). Its antigen is undetermined. The sequencing input was PBMCs. This clonotype was obtained from a woman in her 50s in good health and CMV-seropositive.

CDR3 amino acids: CASTWSGSDEQFF. Here the CDR3 DNA reads TGTGCCAGCACATGGAGCGGGAGTGATGAGCAGTTCTTC. The rearrangement uses TRBV27 and TRBJ2-1, with 8 bases matching TRBD2. CDR1 MNHEY and CDR2 SMNVEV come from the germline V gene (reference sequence). The CDR3 sequence is 13 residues long. The V and J ends lost 7 bases and 8 bases, in that order; junction bases with no gene match: 7.